This T cell receptor (beta chain) stems from a study of blood T cell repertoires in COVID-19. This clone was counted once. The germline V gene encodes CDR1 SEHNR and CDR2 FQNEAQ (reference sequence). This CDR3 comprises 17 residues. V lost 2 bases and J lost 3; bases outside the gene matches: 10. Authors' methods: Amplification of reference gene primers provided the estimated nucleated cell counts. Only in-frame clones appear in the TCRdb table, and some are missing; sequencing was by immunoSEQ multiplex PCR. For V, J and clone size, that table is used; D and trimming come from the DNA. The sample lists about 110,000 clones, roughly 80% seen once, with roughly a fifth in the top ten.

This chain connects TRBV7-9 to TRBJ1-1, with 9 bases that match TRBD1. Sequences were obtained from peripheral blood. This receptor was taken from a woman in her 70s with acute or convalescent COVID-19. This CDR3 is CASSLRLRDREDTEAFF. CDR3 sequence (DNA): TGTGCCAGCAGCTTACGCCTCCGGGACAGGGAGGACACTGAAGCTTTCTTT.